The 31 T cell receptor beta chains below all came from one sample that was sequenced in a study of molecular identifiers for immune sequencing clone quantification. One entry per CDR3 protein results from TCRdb running MiXCR on the PCR reads. The profile shows over 600,000 distinct CDR3 sequences, just under 20% of them singletons. The specimen was naive CD8+ T cells from blood, with Jurkat cell RNA spiked in. The subset here: FACS-sorted CD8+CD4-CCR7+CD45RA+ naive T cells. These receptor sequences come from a human donor in good health. Some libraries in this study had Jurkat cell RNA spiked in.

A note on this clonotype: A much larger clonotype is one base distant, so this may be a read error. The DNA of the CDR3 is TGTGCCGGCAGTTTAGCGACAGGGCCTCCCGGGGAGCTGTTTTTT. It specifies CAGSLATGPPGELFF. The chain joins TRBV12-3 or TRBV12-4 to TRBJ2-2, with 7 positions matching TRBD1. The CDR3 length is 15 residues.

At least ten counts were recorded for this clonotype. J is TRBJ2-2 and V is TRBV7-9; possible D gene TRBD2, 5 bases. Trimming took 5 bases from V and 8 from J, leaving 18 bases between them. The CDR3 runs to 15 residues. Germline V gene sequence: CDR1 SEHNR, CDR2 FQNEAQ (reference sequence). Here the CDR3 reads CASSHPGLSWGELFF. CDR3 nucleotide sequence: TGTGCCAGCAGCCACCCCGGACTTTCTTGGGGGGAGCTGTTTTTT.

This clonotype occurred many times. The chain joins TRBV7-9 to TRBJ2-1, with 9 bases fitting TRBD2. There are 20 residues in the CDR3. Looked up from germline, CDR1 is SEHNR and CDR2 is FQNEAQ (reference sequence). Germline trimming cut 5 bases from V and 6 bases from J; bases unmatched to any gene: 23. The CDR3 reads CASSPPRASGTLLRTNEQFF. CDR3 sequence (DNA): TGTGCCAGCAGCCCTCCTCGGGCTAGCGGGACCCTCCTGAGAACCAATGAGCAGTTCTTC.

V is TRBV5-5 and J is TRBJ2-7; the D call may be TRBD1 or TRBD2 (5 bases each). V lost 4 bases and J lost 6, with 20 bases in between. CDR3 length: 15 amino acids. The germline V gene encodes CDR1 SGHKS and CDR2 YYEKEE (reference sequence). The CDR3 region has the DNA TGTGCCAGCAGCCAAACTCCGGACGGGACCATCGAGCAGTACTTC. Residues: CASSQTPDGTIEQYF.

This clonotype was observed many times. The rearrangement uses TRBV29-1 and TRBJ2-7, with a tentative D call TRBD2 (6 bases). The CDR3 sequence is 14 residues long. Trimming shortened V by 7 bases and J by 3 bases, and 19 bases separated the two germline ends. The germline V gene encodes CDR1 SQVTM and CDR2 ANQGSEA. CDR3 amino acids: CSAEGAGRDYEQYF. Here the CDR3 DNA reads TGCAGCGCCGAAGGGGCAGGGCGGGACTACGAGCAGTACTTC.

The CDR3 region has the DNA TGTGCCAGCAGTTACCCGAGTCCGGGTTACTATGGCTACACCTTC. Translated: CASSYPSPGYYGYTF. The chain carries TRBV6-2 or TRBV6-3 and TRBJ1-2, with unresolved D. The CDR3 has 15 amino acids. Trimming stripped 2 bases from V and 3 bases from J, with 13 bases between. The V gene's germline CDR1 is MNHEY and CDR2 SVGEGT.

The table lists this clonotype with many counts. V usage is TRBV12-3 or TRBV12-4 and J usage is TRBJ2-1; 7 bases map to TRBD2. The V segment lost 3 bases and the J segment 3 bases; nucleotides outside the gene matches: 8. The length of the CDR3 is 16 residues. The CDR3 DNA reads as TGTGCCAGCAGTTTTCTCCGGACTAGGTTCTACAATGAGCAGTTCTTC. Its translation: CASSFLRTRFYNEQFF.

This clonotype was detected only a few times. The chain recombines TRBV3-1 with TRBJ1-1, with 7 bases aligning to TRBD1. V lost 3 bases, J lost 2 bases, and 6 bases stayed unmatched. From germline, CDR1 is LGHDT and CDR2 YNNKEL (reference sequence). This CDR3 spans 15 amino acids. CDR3 DNA: TGTGCCAGCAGCCACATCGACAGGGTCAACACTGAAGCTTTCTTT. Amino acid sequence: CASSHIDRVNTEAFF.

This clonotype was detected ten times or more. The chain carries TRBV18 and TRBJ2-5; TRBD1 aligns across 9 bases. CDR1 is KGHSH and CDR2 is LQKENI in the germline V gene. The CDR3 spans 14 residues. Trimming took 3 bases from V and 4 from J; bases not matched to a gene: 3. The CDR3 region has the DNA TGTGCCAGCTCACCGAGGGACAGGGCAGAGACCCAGTACTTC. The encoded protein is CASSPRDRAETQYF.

About this clonotype: A much bigger clone sits one base away, suggesting this may be a read error. The V gene is TRBV10-3, the J gene TRBJ2-7; D unclear. Germline values: CDR1 ENHRY, CDR2 SYGVKD. The CDR3 is 14 amino acids. CDR3 residues: CAISGSGTSYEQHF. The CDR3 DNA reads as TGTGCCATCAGTGGATCAGGCACCTCCTACGAGCAGCACTTC.

Concerning this clonotype itself: An end of the junction differs from the germline gene, which may be a read error. This sequence joins TRBV4-1 and TRBJ2-1, with D uncertain. Germline CDR1 MGHRA, CDR2 YSYEKL. The CDR3 length is 13 residues. CDR3 amino acids: CASNQVWGNEQFF. The DNA of the CDR3 is TGCGCCAGCAACCAAGTTTGGGGTAATGAGCAGTTCTTC.

This clonotype was seen ten or more times. The CDR3: CASSPGGNEQFF. CDR3 coding DNA: TGTGCCAGCAGCCCAGGGGGCAATGAGCAGTTCTTC. The gene calls are TRBV6-5 and TRBJ2-1, with 7 bases identical to TRBD1. The CDR3 has 12 residues. Germline trimming cut 6 bases from V and 6 bases from J; bases unmatched to any gene: 2. Germline loops: CDR1 MNHEY, CDR2 SVGAGI.

On this clonotype itself: This may arise from a read error, as a much more abundant clone is one base away. The rearrangement joins TRBV30 to TRBJ1-1, with TRBD1 as a possible D gene (5 bases). The V gene lost 2 bases and the J gene lost 6 bases, with 22 bases spanning the gap. The CDR3 loop spans 16 amino acids. CDR1 and CDR2 from the germline V gene are GTSNPN and SVGIG (reference sequence). CDR3 nucleotides: TGTGCCTGGAGTTCCTACCCCGACAGCCTTAACGCTGAAGCTTTCTTT. Residues: CAWSSYPDSLNAEAFF.

Notes on this clonotype: Likely a read error: the CDR3 ends without its conserved phenylalanine or tryptophan. This chain joins TRBV27 and TRBJ2-1; 12 bases line up with TRBD2. Germline V gene sequence: CDR1 MNHEY, CDR2 SMNVEV (reference sequence). Trimming took 6 bases from V and 8 from J; bases not matched to a gene: 5. The length of the CDR3 is 14 residues. The CDR3 loop reads CASREGLAGDEQFL. The CDR3 DNA is TGTGCCAGCAGGGAGGGACTAGCGGGCGATGAGCAGTTCCTC.

This clonotype was seen ten or more times. The genes are TRBV27 and TRBJ1-1; D not resolved. The V gene lost 0 bases and the J gene lost 7 bases, with 12 bases spanning the gap. In germline, CDR1 is MNHEY, CDR2 SMNVEV (reference sequence). The CDR3 covers 14 residues. The CDR3 sequence is CASSLSGILGEAFF. The CDR3 DNA reads as TGTGCCAGCAGTTTATCGGGTATTTTGGGTGAAGCTTTCTTT.

This clonotype was counted many times. The CDR3 coding sequence is TGTGCCAGCAGCTCCTCGGCCCGACGGCTCTACAATGAGCAGTTCTTC. This gives the protein CASSSSARRLYNEQFF. The chain has TRBV7-9 and TRBJ2-1; D not resolved. Germline V CDR1 and CDR2: SEHNR, FQNEAQ (reference sequence). V lost 4 bases to trimming and J lost 3 bases, with 16 bases between them. The CDR3 loop spans 16 amino acids.

This clonotype was picked up a small number of times. The rearrangement links TRBV7-9 to TRBJ2-3, with 9 bases fitting TRBD1. The CDR3 has 16 residues. Germline loops: CDR1 SEHNR, CDR2 FQNEAQ (reference sequence). Trimming cost V 4 bases and J 2 bases; bases outside gene matches: 7. DNA for the CDR3: TGTGCCAGCAGCTCGACCGACAGGGGGAACACAGATACGCAGTATTTT. This sequence encodes CASSSTDRGNTDTQYF.

This clonotype was counted many times. This chain connects TRBV9 to TRBJ1-1; perhaps TRBD1 as D (5 bases). V was trimmed by 5 bases and J by 3 bases, leaving 8 bases between them. Germline assignment: CDR1 SGDLS and CDR2 YYNGEE. The CDR3 totals 12 residues. In nucleotides, the CDR3 is TGTGCCAGCAGTGGGGGGGACACTGAAGCTTTCTTT. The encoded protein is CASSGGDTEAFF. The complete variable domain, with remaining parts taken from reference TRBV9 and TRBJ1-1, reads DSGVTQTPKHLITATGQRVTLRCSPRSGDLSVYWYQQSLDQGLQFLIQYYNGEERAKGNILERFSAQQFPDLHSELNLSSLELGDSALYFCASSGGDTEAFFGQGTRLTVV.

J is TRBJ2-7 and V is TRBV25-1, with a tentative D call TRBD1 (5 bases). The CDR3 consists of 12 residues. V was shortened by 3 bases and J by 6 bases, with 9 bases between the two germline ends. Germline CDR1 is MGHDK and CDR2 is SYGVNS. The DNA of the CDR3 is TGTGCCAGCAGTGAGGCAGGGCCCGAGCAGTACTTC. Protein sequence: CASSEAGPEQYF.

This clonotype showed up just a few times. This chain links TRBV27 with TRBJ1-2; no clear D. This CDR3 has 13 amino acids. Trimming pared 5 bases from V and 5 bases from J, leaving 12 bases between. Germline CDR1 and CDR2: MNHEY and SMNVEV (reference sequence). The CDR3 DNA is TGTGCCAGCAGTCCGGAGTTCTATTATGGCTACACCTTC. Its protein product is CASSPEFYYGYTF.

As concerns this clonotype: Possible read error: a much larger clone is one base away. The chain uses TRBV5-3 and TRBJ1-4, with D perhaps TRBD1 (5 bases). TRBV5-3 is labeled an ORF, and its function is uncertain. CDR3 length: 18 amino acids. The V end was cut by 8 bases, the J end by 0 bases, with 23 bases between. CDR3 sequence: CASRLGPPSVTTNEKLFF. DNA for the CDR3: TGTGCCAGCAGACTGGGACCGCCTAGTGTAACAACTAATGAAAAACTGTTTTTT.

This clonotype turned up a few times. V gene TRBV7-2 combines with J gene TRBJ2-7; 13 bases line up with TRBD2. V lost 5 bases and J lost 5; bases outside the gene matches: 6. The CDR3 sequence is 15 residues long. Germline V CDR1 and CDR2: SGHTA, FQGNSA. DNA for the CDR3: TGTGCCAGCAGCGATGGACTAGCGGGAGTAAACGAGCAGTACTTC. As protein: CASSDGLAGVNEQYF.

The chain recombines TRBV28 with TRBJ2-5; D call uncertain. Between the trimmed V and J ends, which lost 6 bases and 4 bases, there was a span of 12 bases. The CDR3 loop spans 13 amino acids. Germline CDR1 and CDR2: MDHEN and SYDVKM. DNA of the CDR3: TGTGCCAGCAGCTCCCCCCGCGGAGAGACCCAGTACTTC. Translated: CASSSPRGETQYF.

This chain links TRBV9 with TRBJ2-3, with TRBD2 matching over 11 bases. CDR1 and CDR2 (germline): SGDLS, YYNGEE. V shed 3 bases, J shed 6 bases, and the junction held 9 bases outside the gene matches. This CDR3 spans 16 amino acids. As DNA, the CDR3 is TGTGCCAGCAGCGGGCTGACTAGCGGGGCCGTCGATACGCAGTATTTT. It yields the protein CASSGLTSGAVDTQYF.

This clonotype occurred a few times. The rearrangement links TRBV15 to TRBJ2-7, with D tentatively TRBD2 (5 bases). The V end was cut by 0 bases, the J end by 4 bases, with 13 bases between. The CDR3 spans 15 residues. Germline CDR1 reads LNHNV; CDR2 reads YYDKDF (reference sequence). DNA for the CDR3: TGTGCCACCAGCAGAGATCGGGGTTCTCCTTACGAGCAGTACTTC. It specifies CATSRDRGSPYEQYF. Full variable domain (missing parts from reference TRBV15 and TRBJ2-7): DAMVIQNPRYQVTQFGKPVTLSCSQTLNHNVMYWYQQKSSQAPKLLFHYYDKDFNNEADTPDNFQSRRPNTSFCFLDIRSPGLGDTAMYLCATSRDRGSPYEQYFGPGTRLTVT.

This clonotype occurred many times. V gene TRBV5-6 combines with J gene TRBJ2-7; unclear D gene. The V end lost 0 bases, the J end lost 2 bases, and 9 bases lay between the germline ends. The germline V gene encodes CDR1 SGHDT and CDR2 YYEEEE. The length of the CDR3 is 14 residues. The CDR3 loop is CASSLDLMPYEQYF. The CDR3 DNA reads as TGTGCCAGCAGCTTGGACCTAATGCCCTACGAGCAGTACTTC.

This clonotype has more than one count but fewer than ten. The junction does not match germline at one end; this may be a read error. The chain uses TRBV7-7 and TRBJ2-7, with 8 nucleotides matching TRBD1. The CDR3 has 15 amino acids. From germline, CDR1 is SSHAT and CDR2 FNYEAQ (reference sequence). The DNA for the CDR3 is TGTGCTAGCAGCCCCTACCCCGACAGGGGCTACGAGCAGTACTTC. Its protein product is CASSPYPDRGYEQYF.

This clonotype was seen a few times. For the CDR3, the DNA is TGTGCCAGCAGAGGAGCCGGGACTAGTCCCAATGAGCAGTTCTTC. It is translated as CASRGAGTSPNEQFF. The chain couples TRBV3-1 to TRBJ2-1; 8 bases match TRBD2. The germline CDR1 and CDR2 sequences are LGHDT and YNNKEL (reference sequence). V shed 6 bases and J 6 bases; nucleotides not matched to a gene: 10. This CDR3 comprises 15 residues.

In its sample, this clonotype was seen many times. This chain's CDR3 is CASSTGISTDTQYF. CDR3 in DNA: TGTGCCAGCAGTACCGGGATTAGCACAGATACGCAGTATTTT. V is TRBV9 and J is TRBJ2-3, with D perhaps TRBD2 (5 bases). Germline CDR1 and CDR2: SGDLS and YYNGEE. Trimming took off 5 bases at V and 0 bases at J, with 10 bases between the two ends. The CDR3 consists of 14 residues.

Comments on this clonotype: This sequence may be a read error, since a much larger clone differs from it by one base. The chain combines TRBV12-3 or TRBV12-4 with TRBJ1-1, with D hard to call. This CDR3 spans 11 amino acids. CDR3 DNA sequence: TGTGCCATCAGTACTTACAATGAAGCTTTCTTT. Residues: CAISTYNEAFF.

This clonotype appeared many times. The chain recombines TRBV29-1 with TRBJ2-7, with D perhaps matching TRBD2 (6 bases). CDR1 is SQVTM, CDR2 ANQGSEA, per germline. The V end lost 4 bases, the J end lost 5 bases, and 24 bases lay between the germline ends. CDR3 length: 16 residues. CDR3 residues: CSVGDGGTNFVDEQYF. Here the CDR3 DNA reads TGCAGCGTTGGAGACGGGGGTACCAACTTCGTCGACGAGCAGTACTTC.